These 13 T cell receptor beta chains share one sample of origin, sequenced in a study of T cells of healthy individuals. TCRdb ran MiXCR on the 5' RACE reads and lists one entry per CDR3 protein. The table shows more than 60,000 distinct CDR3 sequences, with about a sixth occurring only once. Receptor source: a human donor in good health.

The J gene is TRBJ2-1, the V gene TRBV5-1; D gene uncertain. The germline gives CDR1 SGHRS, CDR2 YFSETQ. The V gene lost 4 bases and the J gene lost 4 bases, with 12 bases spanning the gap. This CDR3 has 14 amino acids. The CDR3 DNA reads TGCGCCAGCAGCCCGGCGAACCCTTACAATGAGCAGTTCTTC. It codes for CASSPANPYNEQFF. The variable domain in full, with the rest retrieved from reference TRBV5-1 and TRBJ2-1, is KAGVTQTPRYLIKTRGQQVTLSCSPISGHRSVSWYQQTPGQGLQFLFEYFSETQRNKGNFPGRFSGRQFSNSRSEMNVSTLELGDSALYLCASSPANPYNEQFFGPGTRLTVL.

This clonotype was counted many times. The chain carries TRBV12-3 or TRBV12-4 and TRBJ2-5; 7 bases align to TRBD2. J was trimmed by 2 bases and V by 2 bases; bases with no gene match: 5. The CDR3 contains 15 residues. Written as DNA, the CDR3 is TGTGCCAGCAGTTTACTGCCGCGGGGGCAAGAGACCCAGTACTTC. This translates into CASSLLPRGQETQYF.

This clonotype was counted at least ten times. CDR3 in DNA: TGCAGTGCTAGAGGGACTAGCGGTCAAGAGACCCAGTACTTC. This sequence encodes CSARGTSGQETQYF. The V call is TRBV20-1, the J call TRBJ2-5; 10 bases line up with TRBD2. Trimming removed 1 base from V and 2 bases from J; junction bases left unmatched: 1. Germline V gene sequence: CDR1 DFQATT, CDR2 SNEGSKA (reference sequence). There are 14 residues in the CDR3.

In this sample, this clonotype turned up many times. This chain connects TRBV5-6 to TRBJ2-1; TRBD1 agrees at 9 bases. The CDR3 sequence is 13 residues long. V lost 0 bases to trimming and J lost 12 bases; unmatched junction nucleotides: 4. Germline-derived CDR1 and CDR2 are SGHDT and YYEEEE. CDR3 region: CASSLDRGQGQFF. The CDR3 DNA reads TGTGCCAGCAGCTTGGACAGGGGGCAGGGGCAGTTCTTC.

At least ten counts were recorded for this clonotype. The rearrangement uses TRBV11-2 and TRBJ1-3; D is ambiguous. The length of the CDR3 is 16 residues. The V and J ends lost 1 base and 0 bases respectively, with 10 bases between them. Germline assignment: CDR1 SGHAT and CDR2 FQNNGV. The CDR3 nucleotides are TGTGCCAGCAGCTTAGGTCCGGTCCTCTCTGGAAACACCATATATTTT. Protein product: CASSLGPVLSGNTIYF.

This clonotype was observed a handful of times. The rearrangement links TRBV11-2 to TRBJ1-4; D may be TRBD1 (5 bases). The CDR3 is made up of 16 amino acids. V was shortened by 2 bases and J by 7 bases, with 17 bases between the two germline ends. Germline CDR1 reads SGHAT; CDR2 reads FQNNGV. The CDR3 DNA sequence: TGTGCCAGCAGCTTAATTGGCGGGACCATGGGTGAAAAACTGTTTTTT. This translates into CASSLIGGTMGEKLFF.

This sequence joins TRBV12-3 or TRBV12-4 and TRBJ1-3; D ambiguous. The CDR3 totals 13 residues. V was clipped by 11 bases and J by 0 bases, with 11 bases between them. The CDR3 coding sequence is TGTGCCTCCGTGAGAGCCTCTGGAAACACCATATATTTT. This translates into CASVRASGNTIYF.

This clonotype was picked up a small number of times. The V gene is TRBV5-1, the J gene TRBJ2-7; 7 nucleotides line up with TRBD1. After removal of 4 bases from V and 1 base from J, the junction contained 2 bases not matched to a gene. Germline-derived CDR1 and CDR2 are SGHRS and YFSETQ. This CDR3 has 13 amino acids. CDR3 residues: CASSGGQSYEQYF. CDR3 DNA: TGCGCCAGCAGCGGGGGACAGTCCTACGAGCAGTACTTC.

V usage is TRBV6-6 and J usage is TRBJ2-3, with D perhaps assigned TRBD1 or TRBD2 (7 bases each). Germline lookup yields CDR1 MNHNY and CDR2 SVGAGI (reference sequence). This CDR3 is built from 17 residues. Trimming took 4 bases from V and 0 from J, leaving 17 bases between them. CDR3 region: CASSSPGGAGSTDTQYF. CDR3 sequence (DNA): TGTGCCAGCAGTTCCCCAGGGGGGGCCGGTAGCACAGATACGCAGTATTTT.

Only one count was recorded for this clonotype. The V gene is TRBV4-3, the J gene TRBJ2-7, with 8 positions matching TRBD1. The length of the CDR3 is 13 residues. In germline, CDR1 is LGHNA, CDR2 YSLEER. V gave up 5 bases and J gave up 4 bases; unmatched junction bases: 4. CDR3 DNA: TGCGCCAGCAGCACACAGGGGGAGTACGAGCAGTACTTC. It codes for CASSTQGEYEQYF.

This clonotype was observed a handful of times. This sequence joins TRBV5-1 and TRBJ2-2, with 11 positions matching TRBD1. This CDR3 contains 17 residues. Trimming removed 4 bases from V and 6 bases from J; junction bases left unmatched: 11. Germline assignment: CDR1 SGHRS and CDR2 YFSETQ. The DNA for the CDR3 is TGCGCCAGCAGCCCTGGACAGGGGGCGTATAAGGCCGGGGAGCTGTTTTTT. Protein sequence: CASSPGQGAYKAGELFF.

This clonotype has a count of ten or more. This chain uses TRBV29-1 with TRBJ2-6; no clear D. The CDR3 length is 15 residues. With 6 bases removed from V and 0 bases from J, the gap between germline ends came to 12 bases. Germline-derived CDR1 and CDR2 are SQVTM and ANQGSEA. CDR3 sequence (DNA): TGCAGCGTAAATGACGGTAACTCTGGGGCCAACGTCCTGACTTTC. Its protein product is CSVNDGNSGANVLTF.

The chain is built from TRBV6-6 and TRBJ2-7; 7 positions match TRBD2. The V gene's germline CDR1 is MNHNY and CDR2 SVGAGI (reference sequence). The CDR3 extends over 15 amino acids. V trimming: 5 bases; J trimming: 2 bases; junction bases outside the gene matches: 9. The CDR3 is CASSESGVGTYEQYF. The CDR3 coding sequence is TGTGCCAGCAGTGAGAGCGGGGTTGGTACCTACGAGCAGTACTTC.